In its sample, the clone carrying this T cell receptor (beta chain) was seen many times. Its antigen remains unidentified. What was amplified from RNA transcripts were TCR beta CDR3 regions. A set of HTBI primers served as the primers for a first-round RT-PCR of the TCR CDR3. TCRdb independently ran MiXCR on the multiplex PCR reads; one entry per CDR3 protein. The table shows 250,000 to 300,000 distinct CDR3 sequences, with about 13% occurring only once. The data were taken from a study of T cells in Graves' hyperthyroidism and ophthalmopathy. Whole-study results and caveats: Model-based prediction identified ophthalmopathy a median around seven months prior to its onset.

The CDR3 runs 12 residues. J was trimmed by 8 bases and V by 6 bases; bases with no gene match: 3. The study excluded patients with uncontrolled infection, other autoimmune disease, pregnancy or lactation. The chain links TRBV12-3 or TRBV12-4 to TRBJ1-4; 7 bases fit TRBD1. The clonotype originates from a woman aged 40 to 50 with Graves' hyperthyroidism. Input material: blood. The CDR3 is CASRRGGEKLFF. Written as DNA, the CDR3 is TGTGCCAGCAGGAGAGGGGGCGAAAAACTGTTTTTT.